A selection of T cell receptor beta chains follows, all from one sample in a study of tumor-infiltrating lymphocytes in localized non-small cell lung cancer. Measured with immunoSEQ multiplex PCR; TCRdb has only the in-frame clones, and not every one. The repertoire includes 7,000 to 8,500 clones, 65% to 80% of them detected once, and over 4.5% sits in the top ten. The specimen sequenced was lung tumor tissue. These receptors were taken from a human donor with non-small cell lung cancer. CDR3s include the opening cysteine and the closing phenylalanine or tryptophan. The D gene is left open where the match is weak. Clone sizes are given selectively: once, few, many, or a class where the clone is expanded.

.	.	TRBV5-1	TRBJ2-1	CASSTGTLSSYNEQFF	TGCGCCAGCAGCACCGGGACGCTAAGCTCCTACAATGAGCAGTTCTTC
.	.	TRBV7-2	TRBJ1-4	CASSPTRGGEKLFF	TGTGCCAGCAGCCCTACCCGGGGCGGAGAAAAACTGTTTTTT
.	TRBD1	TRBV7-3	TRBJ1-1	CASSTGQGNTEAFF	TGTGCCAGCAGCACGGGACAGGGGAACACTGAAGCTTTCTTT
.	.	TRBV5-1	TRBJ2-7	CASSSSGLSSYEQYF	TGCGCCAGCAGCTCCTCAGGTCTCAGCTCCTACGAGCAGTACTTC
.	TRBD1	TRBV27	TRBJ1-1	CASSPGQGEAFF	TGTGCCAGCAGTCCAGGACAGGGTGAAGCTTTCTTT
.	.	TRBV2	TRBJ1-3	CASSALRDANTIYF	TGTGCCAGCAGTGCTCTCCGGGATGCGAACACCATATATTTT
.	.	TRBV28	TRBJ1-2	CASRPQGPTYGYTF	TGTGCCAGCAGGCCTCAGGGCCCTACATATGGCTACACCTTC
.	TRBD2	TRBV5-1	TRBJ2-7	CASSFTSGAYEQYF	TGCGCCAGCAGCTTTACTAGCGGGGCGTACGAGCAGTACTTC
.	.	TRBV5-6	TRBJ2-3	CASSLAQGSTDTQYF	TGTGCCAGCAGCTTGGCCCAGGGGAGCACAGATACGCAGTATTTT
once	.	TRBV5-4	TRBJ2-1	CASSLEIREQFF	TGTGCCAGCAGCTTGGAGATTAGGGAGCAGTTCTTC
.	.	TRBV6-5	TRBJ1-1	CASSQGRATEAFF	TGTGCCAGCAGTCAGGGAAGGGCCACTGAAGCTTTCTTT
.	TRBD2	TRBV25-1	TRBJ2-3	CASSEPLSGRERTDTQYF	TGTGCCAGCAGTGAACCTCTCTCCGGGCGGGAGCGGACAGATACGCAGTATTTT
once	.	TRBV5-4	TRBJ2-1	CASSPPGIGGNEQFF	TGTGCCAGCAGCCCCCCGGGGATAGGGGGTAATGAGCAGTTCTTC
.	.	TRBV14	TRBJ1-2	CASSQDWGGYGYTF	TGTGCCAGCAGCCAAGACTGGGGCGGATATGGCTACACCTTC
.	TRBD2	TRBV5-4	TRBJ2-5	CASSLGSGSQTQYF	TGTGCCAGCAGCTTGGGGAGCGGGAGCCAGACCCAGTACTTC
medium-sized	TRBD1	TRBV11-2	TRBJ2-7	CASSLEGTGYYEQYF	TGTGCCAGCAGCTTAGAAGGGACAGGATACTACGAGCAGTACTTC
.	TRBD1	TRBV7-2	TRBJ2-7	CASRRTGGRDEQYF	TGTGCCAGCAGACGGACAGGGGGCCGAGACGAGCAGTACTTC
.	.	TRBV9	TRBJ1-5	CASSVHCYELQPQHF	TGTGCCAGCAGCGTACACTGCTACGAACTTCAGCCCCAGCATTTT
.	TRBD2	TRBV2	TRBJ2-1	CASLYFGGVPEQFF	TGTGCCAGCCTGTACTTTGGGGGGGTTCCTGAGCAGTTCTTC
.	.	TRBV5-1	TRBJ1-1	CASSLVGSGSTEAFF	TGCGCCAGCAGCTTGGTGGGATCAGGATCTACTGAAGCTTTCTTT
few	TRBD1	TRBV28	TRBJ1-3	CASSPATGRNTIYF	TGTGCCAGCAGTCCAGCGACAGGGAGAAACACCATATATTTT
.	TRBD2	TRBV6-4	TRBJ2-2	CASSVLAGDTGELFF	TGTGCCAGCAGTGTGCTAGCGGGAGACACCGGGGAGCTGTTTTTT
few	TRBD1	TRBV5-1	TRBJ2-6	CASSRTDRELSGANVLTF	TGCGCCAGCAGCCGCACCGACAGGGAGCTCTCTGGGGCCAACGTCCTGACTTTC
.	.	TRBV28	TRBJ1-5	CASSASTQPQHF	TGTGCCAGCAGTGCGTCGACCCAGCCCCAGCATTTT
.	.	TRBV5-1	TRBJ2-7	CASRALELPYEQYF	TGCGCCAGCAGGGCCCTCGAGCTGCCTTACGAGCAGTACTTC
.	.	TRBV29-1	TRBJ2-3	CSVRHGQTDTQYF	TGCAGCGTCCGCCACGGGCAAACAGATACGCAGTATTTT
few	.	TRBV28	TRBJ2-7	CASCPSEPPTQYF	TGTGCCAGCTGTCCGTCCGAACCTCCGACGCAGTACTTC
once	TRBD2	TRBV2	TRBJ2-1	CASSSGRAYNEQFF	TGTGCCAGCAGTAGCGGGAGGGCCTACAATGAGCAGTTCTTC
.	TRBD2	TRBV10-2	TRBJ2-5	CASSSGLAGAILETQYF	TGCGCCAGCAGCTCGGGACTAGCGGGAGCTATTCTGGAGACCCAGTACTTC
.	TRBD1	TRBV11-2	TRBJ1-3	CASSSRGFSGNTIYF	TGTGCCAGCAGCTCCAGGGGGTTCTCCGGAAACACCATATATTTT
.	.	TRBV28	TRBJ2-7	CASVSQGSSYEQYF	TGTGCCAGCGTCTCACAGGGAAGCTCCTACGAGCAGTACTTC
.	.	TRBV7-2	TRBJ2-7	CASSLRASSYEQYF	TGTGCCAGCAGCTTACGGGCTAGCTCCTACGAGCAGTACTTC
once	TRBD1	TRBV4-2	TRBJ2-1	CASSREGALGRDEQFF	TGTGCCAGCAGCCGAGAGGGGGCGCTGGGCCGAGATGAGCAGTTCTTC
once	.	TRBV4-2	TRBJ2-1	CASSQAYGMTSYNEQFF	TGTGCCAGCAGCCAAGCGTACGGGATGACCTCCTACAATGAGCAGTTCTTC
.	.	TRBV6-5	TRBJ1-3	CASATPGRNTIYF	TGTGCCAGCGCGACCCCGGGAAGAAACACCATATATTTT
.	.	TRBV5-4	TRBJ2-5	CASSLGYQETQYF	TGTGCCAGCAGCTTGGGGTACCAAGAGACCCAGTACTTC
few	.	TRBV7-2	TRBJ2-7	CASSLVGALGEQYF	TGTGCCAGCAGCCTCGTGGGGGCCCTGGGGGAGCAGTACTTC
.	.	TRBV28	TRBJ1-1	CASSFPSRGTEAFF	TGTGCCAGCAGTTTTCCCTCCAGGGGCACTGAAGCTTTCTTT
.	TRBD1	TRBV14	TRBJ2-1	CASSQDVGTGLFSEQFF	TGTGCCAGCAGCCAAGATGTAGGGACAGGACTTTTCAGTGAGCAGTTCTTC
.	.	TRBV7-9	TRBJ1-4	CASSSGAIGNEKLFF	TGTGCCAGCAGTTCAGGGGCAATCGGAAATGAAAAACTGTTTTTT
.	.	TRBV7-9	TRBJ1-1	CASSFPRGSSPGTEAFF	TGTGCCAGCAGCTTCCCTCGTGGCAGCTCCCCAGGGACTGAAGCTTTCTTT
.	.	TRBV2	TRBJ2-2	CASTEMAGNTGELFF	TGTGCCAGCACTGAAATGGCGGGGAACACCGGGGAGCTGTTTTTT
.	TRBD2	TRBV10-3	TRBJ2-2	CAIRKREDTGELFF	TGTGCCATCCGGAAGCGGGAGGACACCGGGGAGCTGTTTTTT
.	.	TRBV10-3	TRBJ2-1	CAISDAREQFF	TGTGCCATCAGCGACGCCCGTGAGCAGTTCTTC
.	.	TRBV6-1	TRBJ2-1	CASRWAASEQFF	TGTGCCAGCCGGTGGGCAGCGTCTGAGCAGTTCTTC
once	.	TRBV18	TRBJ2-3	CASSPPTTGLGTQYF	TGTGCCAGCTCACCTCCAACGACAGGACTAGGGACGCAGTATTTT
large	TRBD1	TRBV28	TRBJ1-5	CASFTYRDRLRNQPQHF	TGTGCCAGCTTCACCTACCGGGACAGGTTAAGGAATCAGCCCCAGCATTTT
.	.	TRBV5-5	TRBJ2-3	CASSLELGDRGLTSTDTQYF	TGTGCCAGCAGCTTGGAGTTAGGAGATCGGGGTTTGACTAGCACAGATACGCAGTATTTT
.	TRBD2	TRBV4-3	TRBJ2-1	CASSQDITREGLSYNEQFF	TGCGCCAGCAGCCAAGATATAACGAGGGAGGGCCTCTCCTACAATGAGCAGTTCTTC
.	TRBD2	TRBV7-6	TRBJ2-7	CASSLVGGSAYEQYF	TGTGCCAGCAGCTTAGTGGGCGGGAGCGCCTACGAGCAGTACTTC
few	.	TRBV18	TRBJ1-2	CASSPGGDWSYGYTF	TGTGCCAGCTCACCAGGCGGGGACTGGAGCTATGGCTACACCTTC
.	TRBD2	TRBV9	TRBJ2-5	CASSGSGRPQETQYF	TGTGCCAGCAGCGGAAGCGGGAGACCACAAGAGACCCAGTACTTC
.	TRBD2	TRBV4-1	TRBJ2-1	CASSLGTSEQGGVFF	TGCGCCAGCAGCCTCGGGACTAGCGAGCAGGGGGGGGTGTTCTTC
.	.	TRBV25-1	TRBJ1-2	CASSSEYGYTF	TGTGCCAGCAGCTCAGAGTATGGCTACACCTTC
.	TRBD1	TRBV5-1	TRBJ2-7	CASTPGTGSVEQYF	TGCGCCAGCACCCCCGGGACAGGGAGTGTGGAGCAGTACTTC